Presented here are 17 T cell receptor beta chains from one specimen sequenced in a study of blood T cell repertoires in COVID-19. Assay: immunoSEQ multiplex PCR; the TCRdb copy retains only in-frame clones and omits some. The sample contains some 300,000 clones, more than 75% of which appear only once. The sequenced sample was PBMCs or T cells enriched from blood (not recorded which). The receptor source for this set is a man under 40 who had recovered from COVID-19.

This clone was picked up one time. The chain uses TRBV11-2 and TRBJ1-5; D unclear. This CDR3 comprises 16 residues. The V gene's germline CDR1 is SGHAT and CDR2 FQNNGV. V lost 1 base and J 0 bases, leaving 10 bases between the germline ends. The CDR3 protein is CASSLVSGVSNQPQHF. CDR3 DNA: TGTGCCAGCAGCTTAGTTTCCGGAGTTAGCAATCAGCCCCAGCATTTT.

The chain has TRBV18 and TRBJ1-4; 7 positions agree with TRBD1. Germline-derived CDR1 and CDR2 are KGHSH and LQKENI. The ends lost 6 bases at V and 7 bases at J; junction bases unmatched: 14. This CDR3 region has 16 residues. CDR3 residues: CASSARVQGRSEKLFF. CDR3 DNA sequence: TGTGCCAGCTCCGCGAGAGTACAGGGGCGGAGTGAAAAACTGTTTTTT.

Only a few counts were recorded for this clone. The rearrangement links TRBV27 to TRBJ2-7, with 8 bases that match TRBD1. The CDR3 totals 11 residues. Germline V gives CDR1 MNHEY, CDR2 SMNVEV (reference sequence). V trimming: 9 bases; J trimming: 3 bases; junction bases outside the gene matches: 1. CDR3 sequence reads: CARQGDYEQYF. The CDR3 bases are TGTGCCAGACAGGGGGACTACGAGCAGTACTTC.

As DNA, the CDR3 is TGCGCCAGCAGCTTGGGTGGGGTAGGGGGCGAGGATGCTTTCTTT. Translating it yields CASSLGGVGGEDAFF. V gene TRBV5-1 combines with J gene TRBJ1-1, with 7 bases lining up with TRBD1. V dropped 0 bases and J dropped 11; count of bases not matched to a gene: 13. The CDR3 runs 15 residues. From germline, CDR1 is SGHRS and CDR2 YFSETQ. Variable domain in full (rest from reference TRBV5-1 and TRBJ1-1): KAGVTQTPRYLIKTRGQQVTLSCSPISGHRSVSWYQQTPGQGLQFLFEYFSETQRNKGNFPGRFSGRQFSNSRSEMNVSTLELGDSALYLCASSLGGVGGEDAFFGQGTRLTVV.

This clone appeared a few times. The J gene is TRBJ2-7, the V gene TRBV27; D may be TRBD2 (5 bases). Germline V gives CDR1 MNHEY, CDR2 SMNVEV (reference sequence). Trimming shortened V by 5 bases and J by 2 bases, and 13 bases separated the two germline ends. This CDR3 region has 14 residues. This CDR3 is CASSQRSGPYEQYF. As DNA, the CDR3 is TGTGCCAGCAGTCAGAGGAGCGGCCCCTACGAGCAGTACTTC.

This rearrangement joins TRBV9 to TRBJ2-7, with a possible D match to TRBD1 (6 bases). The V end was cut by 0 bases, the J end by 3 bases, with 13 bases between. Germline CDR1 is SGDLS and CDR2 is YYNGEE. This CDR3 is built from 15 residues. The CDR3 loop is CASSVGATGIYEQYF. The CDR3 DNA sequence: TGTGCCAGCAGCGTAGGTGCCACAGGGATCTACGAGCAGTACTTC.

The chain recombines TRBV6-1 with TRBJ1-5, with D perhaps TRBD1 (6 bases). V was clipped by 1 base and J by 2 bases, with 12 bases between them. Germline V lookup: CDR1 MNHNS, CDR2 SASEGT. This CDR3 contains 16 residues. CDR3 sequence reads: CASSEVLGAGNQPQHF. CDR3 nucleotides: TGTGCCAGCAGTGAAGTTTTGGGGGCGGGCAATCAGCCCCAGCATTTT.

The chain couples TRBV24-1 to TRBJ2-1; 7 positions match TRBD2. The CDR3 runs 21 residues. CDR1 and CDR2 (germline): KGHDR, SFDVKD. The V and J ends lost 4 bases and 0 bases, in that order; junction bases with no gene match: 20. The CDR3 region is CATSDSPFGRAQDSSYNEQFF. DNA for the CDR3: TGTGCCACCAGTGACTCCCCGTTTGGGAGGGCACAGGATAGCTCCTACAATGAGCAGTTCTTC.

This clone turned up a few times. The V call is TRBV4-1, the J call TRBJ1-1; D perhaps matches TRBD1 (6 bases). The CDR3 runs to 12 residues. Trimming took 1 base from V and 8 from J, leaving 8 bases between them. Germline CDR1 reads MGHRA; CDR2 reads YSYEKL. The CDR3 region is CASSQGTGEAFF. The CDR3 DNA follows: TGCGCCAGCAGCCAAGGAACAGGGGAAGCTTTCTTT.

DNA for the CDR3: TGCGCCAGCAGCTTGGAGTCCTGGGCGGAAAAACTGTTTTTT. This codes for CASSLESWAEKLFF. This sequence joins TRBV5-1 and TRBJ1-4; D unclear. This CDR3 comprises 14 residues. V lost 0 bases and J 8 bases, leaving 11 bases between the germline ends. Germline V gene lookup returns CDR1 SGHRS and CDR2 YFSETQ.

The CDR3 loop is CASSIGQGAPRNTGELFF. The CDR3 coding sequence is TGTGCCAGTAGTATTGGACAGGGGGCGCCTAGGAACACCGGGGAGCTGTTTTTT. The chain joins TRBV19 to TRBJ2-2; 11 positions match TRBD1. The CDR3 totals 18 residues. Germline V lookup: CDR1 LNHDA, CDR2 SQIVND (reference sequence). V dropped 3 bases and J dropped 1; count of bases not matched to a gene: 7.

This clone is a singleton in its sample. The rearrangement uses TRBV7-2 and TRBJ2-5, with D tentatively TRBD2 (5 bases). V shed 4 bases and J shed 3 bases, with 15 bases lying between them. The CDR3 covers 15 residues. CDR1 is SGHTA and CDR2 is FQGNSA in the germline V gene. The CDR3 DNA follows: TGTGCCAGCAGCTCCCCACCGGGATGGAAAGAGACCCAGTACTTC. It specifies CASSSPPGWKETQYF.

The V and J genes are TRBV24-1 and TRBJ2-3, with 8 nucleotides matching TRBD2. V was pared by 6 bases and J by 4 bases, with 8 bases of the junction left unmatched. This CDR3 comprises 15 residues. Germline values: CDR1 KGHDR, CDR2 SFDVKD. CDR3 amino acids: CATSLPGGAADTQYF. The DNA for the CDR3 is TGTGCCACCAGTCTACCCGGGGGGGCGGCAGATACGCAGTATTTT.

The rearrangement joins TRBV27 to TRBJ2-7; 10 positions agree with TRBD1. The V gene's germline CDR1 is MNHEY and CDR2 SMNVEV (reference sequence). CDR3 size: 15 residues. J gave up 5 bases and V 4 bases, and 8 bases lay outside the gene matches. The CDR3 DNA follows: TGTGCCAGCAGTTGGACCGGGACAGGGGACCACGAGCAGTACTTC. Its translation is CASSWTGTGDHEQYF.

The chain is built from TRBV10-3 and TRBJ2-5; TRBD1 agrees at 8 bases. Germline trimming cut 6 bases from V and 5 bases from J; bases unmatched to any gene: 11. The CDR3 has 15 residues. The germline CDR1 and CDR2 sequences are ENHRY and SYGVKD. The CDR3 spells CAIRATGALGETQYF. CDR3 DNA: TGTGCCATCAGGGCGACAGGGGCCTTGGGGGAGACCCAGTACTTC.

The rearrangement joins TRBV5-4 to TRBJ2-3; 10 nucleotides align to TRBD2. The CDR3 loop spans 16 amino acids. Germline CDR1 and CDR2: SGHNT and YYREEE (reference sequence). V lost 0 bases, J lost 6 bases, and 7 bases stayed unmatched. The CDR3 sequence: CASSLDSGGPGDTQYF. In DNA, the CDR3 is TGTGCCAGCAGCTTGGATAGCGGGGGGCCGGGGGATACGCAGTATTTT.

In this sample, this clone turned up once. V gene TRBV28 combines with J gene TRBJ1-5; 12 positions agree with TRBD1. The CDR3 has 16 residues. Germline lookup yields CDR1 MDHEN and CDR2 SYDVKM. Losses at the gene ends were 5 bases for V and 6 bases for J; bases not matched to a gene: 8. CDR3 residues: CASSRDRDRGPQPQHF. CDR3 nucleotide sequence: TGTGCCAGCAGTAGAGACCGGGACAGGGGGCCTCAGCCCCAGCATTTT. The complete variable domain, with remaining parts taken from reference TRBV28 and TRBJ1-5, reads DVKVTQSSRYLVKRTGEKVFLECVQDMDHENMFWYRQDPGLGLRLIYFSYDVKMKEKGDIPEGYSVSREKKERFSLILESASTNQTSMYLCASSRDRDRGPQPQHFGDGTRLSIL.